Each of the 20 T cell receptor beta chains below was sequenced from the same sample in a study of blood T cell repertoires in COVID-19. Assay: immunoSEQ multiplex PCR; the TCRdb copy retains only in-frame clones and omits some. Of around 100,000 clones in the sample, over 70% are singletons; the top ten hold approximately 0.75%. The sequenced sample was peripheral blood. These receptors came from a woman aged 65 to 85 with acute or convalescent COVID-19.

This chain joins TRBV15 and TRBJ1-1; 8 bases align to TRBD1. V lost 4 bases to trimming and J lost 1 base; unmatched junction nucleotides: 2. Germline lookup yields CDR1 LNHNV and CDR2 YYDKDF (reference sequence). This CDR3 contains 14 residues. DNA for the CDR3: TGTGCCACCAGCAAAGACAGGGGGAACACTGAAGCTTTCTTT. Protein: CATSKDRGNTEAFF.

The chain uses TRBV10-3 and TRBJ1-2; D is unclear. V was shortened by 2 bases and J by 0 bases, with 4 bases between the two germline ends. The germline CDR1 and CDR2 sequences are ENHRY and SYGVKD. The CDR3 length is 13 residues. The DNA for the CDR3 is TGTGCCATCAGTGAGGAGGCTAACTATGGCTACACCTTC. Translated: CAISEEANYGYTF.

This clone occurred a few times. Here the CDR3 reads CASSFSPNKEAFF. In DNA, the CDR3 is TGTGCCAGCAGCTTTTCCCCGAACAAAGAAGCTTTCTTT. This chain uses TRBV7-2 with TRBJ1-1; D unclear. The V gene lost 3 bases and the J gene lost 8 bases, with 13 bases spanning the gap. The CDR3 has 13 amino acids. CDR1 is SGHTA, CDR2 FQGNSA, per germline.

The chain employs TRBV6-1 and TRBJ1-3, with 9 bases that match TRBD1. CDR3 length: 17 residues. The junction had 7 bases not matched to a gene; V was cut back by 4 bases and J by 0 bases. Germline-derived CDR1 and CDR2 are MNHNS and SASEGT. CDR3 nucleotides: TGTGCCAGCAGTGCTGCCGGGACAGGGTACTCTGGAAACACCATATATTTT. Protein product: CASSAAGTGYSGNTIYF.

Written as DNA, the CDR3 is TGTGCCAGCAGCCAAGATACACGTCGGGTCGAGACCCAGTACTTC. Its protein is CASSQDTRRVETQYF. V and J are TRBV3-1 (or the pseudogene TRBV3-2) and TRBJ2-5; D is unclear. The CDR3 runs 15 residues. Deletions cut 0 bases from V and 5 bases from J, with 13 bases between. From germline, CDR1 is LGHDT and CDR2 YNNKEL (reference sequence).

The CDR3 loop reads CASSDRTSGGVYNEQFF. The CDR3 DNA is TGTGCCAGCAGTGACAGGACTAGCGGGGGGGTATACAATGAGCAGTTCTTC. The chain carries TRBV6-1 and TRBJ2-1; the match to TRBD2 covers 15 bases. The V segment lost 3 bases and the J segment 4 bases; nucleotides outside the gene matches: 4. The CDR3 is 17 amino acids. The germline gives CDR1 MNHNS, CDR2 SASEGT.

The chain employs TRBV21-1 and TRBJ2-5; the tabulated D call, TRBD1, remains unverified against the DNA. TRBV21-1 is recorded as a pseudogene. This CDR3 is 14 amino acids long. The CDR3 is CASSGTGGQETQYF. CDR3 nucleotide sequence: TGTGCCAGCAGCGGGACAGGGGGCCAAGAGACCCAGTACTTC.

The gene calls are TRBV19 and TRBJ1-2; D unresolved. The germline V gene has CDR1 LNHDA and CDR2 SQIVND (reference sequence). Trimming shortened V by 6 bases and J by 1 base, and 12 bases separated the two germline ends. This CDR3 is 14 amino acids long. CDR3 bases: TGTGCCAGTAGGAAGGGAGAAAATAACTATGGCTACACCTTC. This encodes CASRKGENNYGYTF. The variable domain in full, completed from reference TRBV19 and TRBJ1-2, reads DGGITQSPKYLFRKEGQNVTLSCEQNLNHDAMYWYRQDPGQGLRLIYYSQIVNDFQKGDIAEGYSVSREKKESFPLTVTSAQKNPTAFYLCASRKGENNYGYTFGSGTRLTVV.

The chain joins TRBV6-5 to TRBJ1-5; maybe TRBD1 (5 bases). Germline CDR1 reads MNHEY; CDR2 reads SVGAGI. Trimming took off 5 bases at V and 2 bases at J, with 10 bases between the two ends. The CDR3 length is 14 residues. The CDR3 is CASSTLGGNQPQHF. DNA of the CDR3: TGTGCCAGCAGTACCTTAGGGGGCAATCAGCCCCAGCATTTT.

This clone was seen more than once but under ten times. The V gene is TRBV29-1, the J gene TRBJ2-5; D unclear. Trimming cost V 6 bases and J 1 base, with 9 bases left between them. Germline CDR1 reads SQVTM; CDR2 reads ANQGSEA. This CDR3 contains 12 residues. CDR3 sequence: CSVGRSQETQYF. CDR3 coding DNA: TGCAGCGTCGGCCGGAGCCAAGAGACCCAGTACTTC.

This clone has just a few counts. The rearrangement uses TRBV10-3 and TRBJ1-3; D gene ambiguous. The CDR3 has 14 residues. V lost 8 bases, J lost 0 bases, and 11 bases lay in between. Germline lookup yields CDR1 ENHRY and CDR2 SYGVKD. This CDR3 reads CAIGEFSSGNTIYF. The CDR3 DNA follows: TGTGCCATCGGAGAGTTTAGCTCTGGAAACACCATATATTTT.

CDR3 in amino acids: CASQQGYQETQYF. The CDR3 DNA is TGTGCCAGCCAACAGGGGTACCAAGAGACCCAGTACTTC. The chain links TRBV2 to TRBJ2-5, with 7 bases lining up with TRBD1. J gave up 0 bases and V 8 bases, and 3 bases lay outside the gene matches. This CDR3 comprises 13 residues. CDR1 SNHLY and CDR2 FYNNEI come from the germline V gene.

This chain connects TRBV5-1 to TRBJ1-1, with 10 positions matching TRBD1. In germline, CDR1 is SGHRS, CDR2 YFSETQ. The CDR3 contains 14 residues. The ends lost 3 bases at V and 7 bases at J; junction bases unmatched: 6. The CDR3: CASSYGDRGFEAFF. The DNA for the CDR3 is TGCGCCAGCAGCTACGGGGACAGGGGTTTTGAAGCTTTCTTT.

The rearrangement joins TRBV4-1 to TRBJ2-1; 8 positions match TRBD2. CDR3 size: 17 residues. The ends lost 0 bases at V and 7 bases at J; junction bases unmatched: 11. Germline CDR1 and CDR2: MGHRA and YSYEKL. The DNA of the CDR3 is TGCGCCAGCAGCCAAGATAGGGCGGGGGGCTATCCGAATGAGCAGTTCTTC. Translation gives CASSQDRAGGYPNEQFF.

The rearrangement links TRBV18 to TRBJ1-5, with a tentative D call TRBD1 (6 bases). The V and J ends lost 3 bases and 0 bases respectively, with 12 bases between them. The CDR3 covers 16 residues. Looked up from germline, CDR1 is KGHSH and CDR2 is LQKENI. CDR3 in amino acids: CASSPRQVDSNQPQHF. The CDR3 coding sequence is TGTGCCAGCTCACCGAGACAGGTTGATAGCAATCAGCCCCAGCATTTT. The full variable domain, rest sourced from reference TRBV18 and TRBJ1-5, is NAGVMQNPRHLVRRRGQEARLRCSPMKGHSHVYWYRQLPEEGLKFMVYLQKENIIDESGMPKERFSAEFPKEGPSILRIQQVVRGDSAAYFCASSPRQVDSNQPQHFGDGTRLSIL.

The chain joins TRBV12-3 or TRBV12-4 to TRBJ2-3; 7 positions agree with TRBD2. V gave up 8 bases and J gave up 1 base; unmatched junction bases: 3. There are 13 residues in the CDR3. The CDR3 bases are TGTGCCAGCTCAAGCGGGGGCACAGATACGCAGTATTTT. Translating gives CASSSGGTDTQYF.

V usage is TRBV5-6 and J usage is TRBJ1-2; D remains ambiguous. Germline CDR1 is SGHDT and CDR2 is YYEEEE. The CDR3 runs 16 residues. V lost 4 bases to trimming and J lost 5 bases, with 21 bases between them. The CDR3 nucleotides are TGTGCCAGCAGCCTACCCAGAGCCGGGGTCGGGTATGGCTACACCTTC. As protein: CASSLPRAGVGYGYTF.

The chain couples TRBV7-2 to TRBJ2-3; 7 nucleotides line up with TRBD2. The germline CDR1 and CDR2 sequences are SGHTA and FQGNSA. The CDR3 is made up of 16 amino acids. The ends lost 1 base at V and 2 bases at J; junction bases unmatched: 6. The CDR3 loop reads CASSLDIGGNTDTQYF. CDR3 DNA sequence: TGTGCCAGCAGCTTAGACATCGGGGGGAACACAGATACGCAGTATTTT.

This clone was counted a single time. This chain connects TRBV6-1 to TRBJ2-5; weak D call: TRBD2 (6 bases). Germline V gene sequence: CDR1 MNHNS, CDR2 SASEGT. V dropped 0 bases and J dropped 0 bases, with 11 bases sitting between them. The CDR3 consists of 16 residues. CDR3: CASSEAVAGYQETQYF. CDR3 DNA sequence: TGTGCCAGCAGTGAAGCGGTGGCGGGGTACCAAGAGACCCAGTACTTC.

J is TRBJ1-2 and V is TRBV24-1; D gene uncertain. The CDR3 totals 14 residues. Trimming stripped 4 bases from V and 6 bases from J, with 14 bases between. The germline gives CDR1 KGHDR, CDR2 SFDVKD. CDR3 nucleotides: TGTGCCACCAGTGACCCAGCCTCGAGGAATGGCTACACCTTC. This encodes CATSDPASRNGYTF.